The 31 T cell receptor beta chains below come from one sample, sequenced in a study of OX40 agonist ivuxolimab in advanced cancers. Here immunoSEQ multiplex PCR was the method, and the copy in TCRdb shows in-frame clones only, minus some. In the table there are under 100,000 clones, approximately 80% of which are singletons. The source was CD4+ or CD8+ T cells sorted from blood, collected in a trial of the OX40 agonist ivuxolimab. Receptors originate from an adult with an advanced solid tumor such as melanoma, head and neck, liver or kidney cancer.

The gene calls are TRBV5-1 and TRBJ2-7; 12 bases align to TRBD1. Germline V gives CDR1 SGHRS, CDR2 YFSETQ. The ends lost 4 bases at V and 6 bases at J; junction bases unmatched: 5. The length of the CDR3 is 14 residues. The CDR3 loop reads CASSPGQGASEQYF. In DNA, the CDR3 is TGCGCCAGCAGCCCGGGACAGGGGGCCTCCGAGCAGTACTTC.

The gene calls are TRBV5-6 and TRBJ1-4, with 7 bases lining up with TRBD1. J was trimmed by 8 bases and V by 4 bases; bases with no gene match: 8. Germline assignment: CDR1 SGHDT and CDR2 YYEEEE. CDR3 length: 14 amino acids. The CDR3 is CASSQTGMGEKLFF. As DNA, the CDR3 is TGTGCCAGCAGCCAGACAGGGATGGGCGAAAAACTGTTTTTT.

The genes are TRBV6-5 and TRBJ2-7; 10 bases are shared with TRBD2. The CDR3 spans 15 residues. Germline V gene lookup returns CDR1 MNHEY and CDR2 SVGAGI. The junction had 9 bases not matched to a gene; V was cut back by 6 bases and J by 4 bases. The CDR3 bases are TGTGCCAGCAGCAAAGAGCGGGGGGGCTTTTACGAGCAGTACTTC. Its translation: CASSKERGGFYEQYF.

A few counts support this clone. The CDR3: CASSYAAASTDTQYF. CDR3 DNA: TGTGCCAGCAGTTACGCGGCGGCGAGCACAGATACGCAGTATTTT. The rearrangement links TRBV6-5 to TRBJ2-3; no definite D call. Trimming pared 2 bases from V and 0 bases from J, leaving 9 bases between. The germline gives CDR1 MNHEY, CDR2 SVGAGI. This CDR3 has 15 residues.

The chain joins TRBV6-6 to TRBJ2-2; D perhaps matches TRBD1 (6 bases). V lost 3 bases, J lost 7 bases, and 18 bases lay in between. The CDR3 totals 16 residues. Germline CDR1 is MNHNY and CDR2 is SVGAGI (reference sequence). CDR3 nucleotides: TGTGCCAGCAGTTATCCCGGGAACAGGGTGGACGGGGAGCTGTTTTTT. It specifies CASSYPGNRVDGELFF.

In its sample, this clone was seen a few times. This rearrangement joins TRBV7-8 to TRBJ2-1; D not resolved. Trimming took off 3 bases at V and 1 base at J, with 10 bases between the two ends. Per germline, CDR1 SGHVS and CDR2 FQNEAQ. The length of the CDR3 is 15 residues. Here the CDR3 reads CASSFSLQSYNEQFF. The DNA for the CDR3 is TGTGCCAGCAGCTTTTCACTGCAGTCCTACAATGAGCAGTTCTTC.

This chain connects TRBV10-3 to TRBJ1-5; D not resolved. The germline CDR1 and CDR2 sequences are ENHRY and SYGVKD. The CDR3 length is 13 residues. V lost 0 bases to trimming and J lost 7 bases, with 7 bases between them. CDR3 region: CAISESRGQPQHF. Here the CDR3 DNA reads TGTGCCATCAGTGAGTCGCGGGGACAGCCCCAGCATTTT.

This clone was seen only once. The chain uses TRBV11-2 and TRBJ1-4; a weak D match, TRBD1 (6 bases). Germline V lookup: CDR1 SGHAT, CDR2 FQNNGV. The CDR3 consists of 15 residues. V lost 5 bases and J lost 7, with 17 bases in between. The CDR3 sequence: CASSPRSGGVEKLFF. CDR3 DNA: TGTGCCAGCAGCCCACGAAGTGGGGGCGTTGAAAAACTGTTTTTT.

The rearrangement uses TRBV7-2 and TRBJ1-2; 7 nucleotides agree with TRBD1. V lost 3 bases and J lost 4; bases outside the gene matches: 5. The CDR3 length is 14 residues. CDR1 and CDR2 (germline): SGHTA, FQGNSA. The CDR3 loop is CASSLAGQAYGYTF. The CDR3 DNA sequence: TGTGCCAGCAGCTTGGCTGGACAGGCCTATGGCTACACCTTC.

The chain is built from TRBV2 and TRBJ1-1; tentative D call: TRBD1 (5 bases). The CDR3 is 14 residues long. Germline assignment: CDR1 SNHLY and CDR2 FYNNEI. With 5 bases removed from V and 12 bases from J, the gap between germline ends came to 22 bases. CDR3 sequence (DNA): TGTGCCAGCAGTCCTAACCCCGATCCCAGGGTTACTTTCTTT. This translates into CASSPNPDPRVTFF.

This rearrangement joins TRBV7-6 to TRBJ2-7; TRBD2 aligns across 7 bases. J was trimmed by 3 bases and V by 5 bases; bases with no gene match: 7. The germline gives CDR1 SGHVS, CDR2 FNYEAQ. This CDR3 is 14 amino acids long. In DNA form, the CDR3 reads TGTGCCAGCAGCCTGGGGGGGAATAGCTACGAGCAGTACTTC. It encodes CASSLGGNSYEQYF. The variable domain in full, with the rest retrieved from reference TRBV7-6 and TRBJ2-7, is GAGVSQSPRYKVTKRGQDVALRCDPISGHVSLYWYRQALGQGPEFLTYFNYEAQQDKSGLPNDRFSAERPEGSISTLTIQRTEQRDSAMYRCASSLGGNSYEQYFGPGTRLTVT.

The chain links TRBV30 to TRBJ2-5; 7 bases agree with TRBD2. Trimming took 4 bases from V and 5 from J; bases not matched to a gene: 7. Germline V gives CDR1 GTSNPN, CDR2 SVGIG (reference sequence). The CDR3 covers 13 residues. The CDR3 coding sequence is TGTGCCTGGATTGCGGGGGAGGTGGAGACCCAGTACTTC. Protein sequence: CAWIAGEVETQYF.

This clone was recorded once. The chain carries TRBV12-2 and TRBJ1-1. TRBV12-2 is listed as a pseudogene. The CDR3 sequence is 16 residues long. The CDR3 spells CASRLARRGLNTEAFF. The CDR3 coding sequence is TGTGCAAGTCGCTTAGCGCGGCGGGGGTTGAACACTGAAGCTTTCTTT.

This clone showed up just a few times. The chain recombines TRBV15 with TRBJ2-1, with 7 bases matching TRBD1. V lost 5 bases to trimming and J lost 5 bases; unmatched junction nucleotides: 9. The length of the CDR3 is 15 residues. Germline CDR1 LNHNV, CDR2 YYDKDF (reference sequence). The CDR3 region is CATSGNRDSNNEQFF. CDR3 DNA sequence: TGTGCCACCAGCGGCAACCGGGACAGCAACAATGAGCAGTTCTTC.

This clone was detected once. The V gene is TRBV2, the J gene TRBJ1-2; TRBD1 might be the D (6 bases). From germline, CDR1 is SNHLY and CDR2 FYNNEI. V lost 7 bases to trimming and J lost 8 bases, with 20 bases between them. The CDR3 is 14 residues long. In DNA form, the CDR3 reads TGTGCCAGCAAACAGAGGGGGGGCCGAGAGGGCTACACCTTC. This encodes CASKQRGGREGYTF.

This chain joins TRBV5-8 and TRBJ1-2, with no clear D. CDR3 size: 9 residues. CDR1 is SGHTS, CDR2 YDEGEE, per germline. Trimming pared 10 bases from V and 7 bases from J, leaving 8 bases between. In DNA, the CDR3 is TGTGCCGCCTCTTCTGGCTACACCTTC. It encodes CAASSGYTF. Using reference TRBV5-8 and TRBJ1-2 for the parts outside the CDR3, the full variable domain is EAGVTQSPTHLIKTRGQQATLRCSPISGHTSVYWYQQALGLGLQFLLWYDEGEERNRGNFPPRFSGRQFPNYSSELNVNALELEDSALYLCAASSGYTFGSGTRLTVV.

V gene TRBV5-6 combines with J gene TRBJ2-5; the D gene is possibly TRBD2 (6 bases). The CDR3 spans 14 residues. The V end was cut by 1 base, the J end by 4 bases, with 11 bases between. CDR1 and CDR2 from the germline V gene are SGHDT and YYEEEE. The CDR3 reads CASSLRRERETQYF. In nucleotides, the CDR3 is TGTGCCAGCAGCTTGCGACGGGAGAGAGAGACCCAGTACTTC. The complete variable domain, with remaining parts taken from reference TRBV5-6 and TRBJ2-5, reads DAGVTQSPTHLIKTRGQQVTLRCSPKSGHDTVSWYQQALGQGPQFIFQYYEEEERQRGNFPDRFSGHQFPNYSSELNVNALLLGDSALYLCASSLRRERETQYFGPGTRLLVL.

Note on this clone: The sample holds other DNA sequences that translate to the same CDR3. This chain links TRBV9 with TRBJ2-3; D not certain. Trimming shortened V by 2 bases and J by 6 bases, and 4 bases separated the two germline ends. The CDR3 runs 11 residues. The germline V gene encodes CDR1 SGDLS and CDR2 YYNGEE. The CDR3 sequence: CASSVGDTQYF. Here the CDR3 DNA reads TGTGCCAGCAGCGTCGGGGATACGCAGTATTTT.

The CDR3 nucleotides are TGCGCCAGCTCTTTCGCGACTGAAGCTTTCTTT. Translated, it gives CASSFATEAFF. This chain uses TRBV4-3 with TRBJ1-1; D ambiguous. V was trimmed by 8 bases and J by 5 bases, leaving 9 bases between them. Germline V gene data show CDR1 as LGHNA and CDR2 as YSLEER. There are 11 residues in the CDR3.

The chain combines TRBV30 with TRBJ2-7; 9 nucleotides agree with TRBD2. Unmatched junction bases numbered 13, after V lost 8 bases and J lost 5 bases. Germline V gene lookup returns CDR1 GTSNPN and CDR2 SVGIG (reference sequence). The CDR3 spans 14 residues. CDR3 residues: CAQGWRGGRNEQYF. CDR3 nucleotide sequence: TGTGCCCAGGGCTGGCGGGGGGGCAGGAACGAGCAGTACTTC.

The chain carries TRBV18 and TRBJ2-7; tentative D call: TRBD2 (6 bases). V was cut by 4 bases and J by 1 base, with 14 bases left in between. Germline V lookup: CDR1 KGHSH, CDR2 LQKENI. This CDR3 has 15 residues. The CDR3: CASSLTGTASYEQYF. The CDR3 DNA sequence: TGTGCCAGCTCACTTACCGGGACTGCATCCTACGAGCAGTACTTC.

The rearrangement links TRBV10-3 to TRBJ2-7; 8 positions agree with TRBD2. With 10 bases clipped from V and 7 bases from J, the junction kept 9 bases outside the gene matches. The CDR3 extends over 12 amino acids. CDR1 and CDR2 (germline): ENHRY, SYGVKD. CDR3 in amino acids: CATTREGEEQYF. As DNA, the CDR3 is TGTGCCACCACCCGGGAGGGGGAAGAGCAGTACTTC.

Remarks on this clone: This may arise from a read error, as a much more abundant clone is one base away. This sequence joins TRBV6-5 and TRBJ1-3; 7 positions match TRBD1. The CDR3 spans 15 residues. The V gene's germline CDR1 is MNHEY and CDR2 SVGAGI. The CDR3: CVSSYPTGLGNTIYF. The CDR3 bases are TGTGTCAGCAGTTACCCGACAGGGTTGGGAAACACCATATATTTT.

V is TRBV6-1 and J is TRBJ1-1; D is ambiguous. V was trimmed by 3 bases and J by 10 bases, leaving 9 bases between them. Germline CDR1 reads MNHNS; CDR2 reads SASEGT. The CDR3 is 11 amino acids. The CDR3 region is CASSEGVGAFF. Here the CDR3 DNA reads TGTGCCAGCAGTGAGGGTGTTGGAGCTTTCTTT.

The rearrangement joins TRBV27 to TRBJ2-1, with TRBD1 identical over 10 bases. Losses at the gene ends were 5 bases for V and 3 bases for J; bases not matched to a gene: 4. CDR1 is MNHEY and CDR2 is SMNVEV in the germline V gene (reference sequence). The CDR3 runs to 15 residues. CDR3 DNA sequence: TGTGCCAGCAGTAAAGGGACAGGGGTCTACAATGAGCAGTTCTTC. This encodes CASSKGTGVYNEQFF.

The genes are TRBV27 and TRBJ2-7, with 13 nucleotides matching TRBD2. The V gene's germline CDR1 is MNHEY and CDR2 SMNVEV (reference sequence). The length of the CDR3 is 17 residues. The V segment lost 5 bases and the J segment 2 bases; nucleotides outside the gene matches: 9. CDR3 amino acids: CASSPRTSGSQPYEQYF. For the CDR3, the DNA is TGTGCCAGCAGTCCCAGGACTAGCGGGAGTCAGCCCTACGAGCAGTACTTC.

The V gene is TRBV27, the J gene TRBJ2-2, with D maybe TRBD2 (6 bases). The length of the CDR3 is 16 residues. The germline V gene encodes CDR1 MNHEY and CDR2 SMNVEV (reference sequence). V lost 1 base, J lost 1 base, and 10 bases lay in between. Written as DNA, the CDR3 is TGTGCCAGCAGTTTATGGGGGGTAGGGAACACCGGGGAGCTGTTTTTT. It is translated as CASSLWGVGNTGELFF.

V and J are TRBV4-1 and TRBJ2-5; 8 positions agree with TRBD2. Losses at the gene ends were 0 bases for V and 4 bases for J; bases not matched to a gene: 4. The CDR3 is 15 residues long. From germline, CDR1 is MGHRA and CDR2 YSYEKL. The CDR3 loop reads CASSQDGLAGETQYF. CDR3 sequence (DNA): TGCGCCAGCAGCCAAGATGGGCTAGCGGGAGAGACCCAGTACTTC.

This chain links TRBV7-3 with TRBJ2-7; no reliable D call. V shed 4 bases and J shed 5 bases, with 12 bases lying between them. This CDR3 has 13 residues. The V gene's germline CDR1 is SGHTA and CDR2 FQGTGA. The CDR3: CASSSERRDEQYF. CDR3 coding DNA: TGTGCCAGCAGCTCGGAACGAAGGGACGAGCAGTACTTC.

The rearrangement uses TRBV6-5 and TRBJ2-1, with a possible D match to TRBD2 (6 bases). Trimming left V 6 bases short and J 2 bases short, with 14 bases between. Looked up from germline, CDR1 is MNHEY and CDR2 is SVGAGI. CDR3 length: 15 amino acids. The CDR3 DNA follows: TGTGCCAGCAGCGTCTGGAGGGCGGCCTACAATGAGCAGTTCTTC. It yields the protein CASSVWRAAYNEQFF.

This chain connects TRBV7-2 to TRBJ2-5, with a possible D match to TRBD2 (6 bases). The CDR3 has 15 residues. Trimming took 2 bases from V and 5 from J, leaving 15 bases between them. The germline V gene has CDR1 SGHTA and CDR2 FQGNSA. The CDR3 here is CASSLTSGLRETQYF. In nucleotides, the CDR3 is TGTGCCAGCAGCTTAACTTCCGGACTACGGGAGACCCAGTACTTC. The complete variable domain, with remaining parts taken from reference TRBV7-2 and TRBJ2-5, reads GAGVSQSPSNKVTEKGKDVELRCDPISGHTALYWYRQSLGQGLEFLIYFQGNSAPDKSGLPSDRFSAERTGGSVSTLTIQRTQQEDSAVYLCASSLTSGLRETQYFGPGTRLLVL.